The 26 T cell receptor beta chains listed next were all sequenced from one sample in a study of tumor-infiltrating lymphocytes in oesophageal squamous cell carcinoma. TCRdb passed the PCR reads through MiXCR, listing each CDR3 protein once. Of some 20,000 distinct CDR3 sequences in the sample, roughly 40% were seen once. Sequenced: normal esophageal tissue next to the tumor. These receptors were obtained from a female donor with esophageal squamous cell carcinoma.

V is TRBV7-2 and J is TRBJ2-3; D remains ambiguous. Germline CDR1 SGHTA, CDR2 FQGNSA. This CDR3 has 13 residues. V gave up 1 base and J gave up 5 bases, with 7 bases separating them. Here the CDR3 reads CASSLVPGDTQYF. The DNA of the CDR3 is TGTGCCAGCAGCTTAGTCCCGGGAGATACGCAGTATTTT.

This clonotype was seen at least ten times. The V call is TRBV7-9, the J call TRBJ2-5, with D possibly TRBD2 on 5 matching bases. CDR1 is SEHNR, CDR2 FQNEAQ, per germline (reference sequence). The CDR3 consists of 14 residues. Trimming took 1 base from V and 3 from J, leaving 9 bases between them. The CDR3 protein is CASSLGYGEETQYF. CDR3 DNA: TGTGCCAGCAGCTTAGGGTACGGGGAAGAGACCCAGTACTTC.

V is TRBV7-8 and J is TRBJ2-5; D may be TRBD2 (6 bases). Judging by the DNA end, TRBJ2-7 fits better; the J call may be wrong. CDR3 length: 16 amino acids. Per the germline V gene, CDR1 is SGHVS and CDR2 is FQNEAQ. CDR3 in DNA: TGTGCCAGCAGCTTAGCGGGAGGCGGTAGCTCCTACGAGCAGTACTTC. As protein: CASSLAGGGSSYEQYF.

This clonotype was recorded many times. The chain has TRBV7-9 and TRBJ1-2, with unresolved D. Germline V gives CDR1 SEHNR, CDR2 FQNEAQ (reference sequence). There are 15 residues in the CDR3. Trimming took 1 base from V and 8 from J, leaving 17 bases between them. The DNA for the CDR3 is TGTGCCAGCAGCTTAGAATCGGCCTCTCTAGGGGGCTACACCTTC. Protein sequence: CASSLESASLGGYTF.

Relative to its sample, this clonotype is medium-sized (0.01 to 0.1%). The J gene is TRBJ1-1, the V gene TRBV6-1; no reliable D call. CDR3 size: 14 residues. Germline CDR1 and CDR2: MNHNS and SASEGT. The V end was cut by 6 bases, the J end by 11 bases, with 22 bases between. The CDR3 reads CASRPAVGLWVAFF. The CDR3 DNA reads TGTGCCAGCAGACCTGCTGTTGGGTTATGGGTGGCTTTCTTT.

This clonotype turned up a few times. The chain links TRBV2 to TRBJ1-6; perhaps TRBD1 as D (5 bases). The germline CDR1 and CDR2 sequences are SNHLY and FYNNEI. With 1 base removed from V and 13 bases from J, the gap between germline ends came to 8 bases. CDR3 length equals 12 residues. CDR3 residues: CASSEGGDPLHF. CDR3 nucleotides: TGTGCCAGCAGTGAAGGGGGGGACCCCCTCCACTTT.

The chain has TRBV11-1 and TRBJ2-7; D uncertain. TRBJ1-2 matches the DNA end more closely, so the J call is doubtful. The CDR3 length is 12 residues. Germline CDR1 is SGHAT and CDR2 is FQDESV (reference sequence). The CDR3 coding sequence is TGTGCCAGCAGCCATAATCAAGCGAGCTACACCTTC. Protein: CASSHNQASYTF.

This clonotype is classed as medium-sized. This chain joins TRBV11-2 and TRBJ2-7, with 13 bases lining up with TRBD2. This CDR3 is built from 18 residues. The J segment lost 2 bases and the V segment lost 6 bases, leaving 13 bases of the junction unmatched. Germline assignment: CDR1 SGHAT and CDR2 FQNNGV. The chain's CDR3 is CASRKRLAGGRQAYEQYF. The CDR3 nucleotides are TGTGCCAGCAGGAAACGACTAGCGGGAGGAAGGCAGGCCTACGAGCAGTACTTC.

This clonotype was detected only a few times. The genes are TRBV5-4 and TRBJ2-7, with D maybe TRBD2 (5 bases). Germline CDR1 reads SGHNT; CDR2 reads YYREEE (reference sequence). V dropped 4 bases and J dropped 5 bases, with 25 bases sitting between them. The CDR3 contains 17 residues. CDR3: CASSLPRTGVRGNEQYF. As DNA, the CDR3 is TGTGCCAGCAGCCTCCCGAGGACTGGAGTTCGAGGTAACGAGCAGTACTTC.

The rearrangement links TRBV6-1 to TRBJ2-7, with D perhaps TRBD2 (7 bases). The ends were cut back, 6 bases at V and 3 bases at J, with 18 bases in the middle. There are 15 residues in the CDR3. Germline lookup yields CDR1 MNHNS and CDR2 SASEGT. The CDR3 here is CASSHAGARNYEQYF. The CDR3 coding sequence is TGTGCCAGCAGCCACGCGGGGGCCCGAAACTACGAGCAGTACTTC.

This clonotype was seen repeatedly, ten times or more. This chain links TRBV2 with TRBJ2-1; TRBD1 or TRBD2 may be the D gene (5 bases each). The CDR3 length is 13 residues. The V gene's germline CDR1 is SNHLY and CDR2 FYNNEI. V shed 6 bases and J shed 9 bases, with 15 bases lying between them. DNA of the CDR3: TGTGCCAGCAGATGGGGACCCTTTAGTGAGCAGTTCTTC. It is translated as CASRWGPFSEQFF.

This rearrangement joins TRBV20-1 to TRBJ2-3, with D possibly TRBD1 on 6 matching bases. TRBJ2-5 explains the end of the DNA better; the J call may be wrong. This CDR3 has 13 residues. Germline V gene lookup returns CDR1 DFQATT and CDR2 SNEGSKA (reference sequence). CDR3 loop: CSAETDRLETQYF. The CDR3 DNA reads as TGCAGTGCTGAGACTGACAGGCTTGAGACCCAGTACTTC.

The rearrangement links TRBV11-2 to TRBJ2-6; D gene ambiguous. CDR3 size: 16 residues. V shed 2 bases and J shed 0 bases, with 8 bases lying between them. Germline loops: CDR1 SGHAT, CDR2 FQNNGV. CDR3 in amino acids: CASSLLWSSGANVLTF. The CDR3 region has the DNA TGTGCCAGCAGCTTACTTTGGTCCTCTGGGGCCAACGTCCTGACTTTC.

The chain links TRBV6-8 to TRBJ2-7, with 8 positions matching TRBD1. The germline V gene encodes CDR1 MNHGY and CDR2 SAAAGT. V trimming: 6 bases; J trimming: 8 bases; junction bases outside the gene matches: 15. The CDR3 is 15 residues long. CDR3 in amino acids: CASRTVREDRVQQYF. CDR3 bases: TGTGCCAGCAGAACGGTCCGAGAGGACAGGGTTCAGCAGTACTTC.

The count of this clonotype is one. Here the CDR3 reads CAISALGETQYF. CDR3 nucleotide sequence: TGTGCCATCAGTGCACTAGGGGAGACCCAGTACTTC. The chain couples TRBV10-3 to TRBJ2-1, with a tentative D call TRBD2 (5 bases). The J call could be wrong; TRBJ2-5 is a better fit for the DNA end. Germline values: CDR1 ENHRY, CDR2 SYGVKD. The CDR3 length is 12 residues.

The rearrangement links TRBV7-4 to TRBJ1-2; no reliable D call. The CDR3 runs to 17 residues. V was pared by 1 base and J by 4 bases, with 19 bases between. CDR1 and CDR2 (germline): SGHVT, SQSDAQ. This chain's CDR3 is CASSLGSKPSAIYGYTF. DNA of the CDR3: TGTGCCAGCAGCTTAGGGAGTAAGCCATCCGCAATCTATGGCTACACCTTC.

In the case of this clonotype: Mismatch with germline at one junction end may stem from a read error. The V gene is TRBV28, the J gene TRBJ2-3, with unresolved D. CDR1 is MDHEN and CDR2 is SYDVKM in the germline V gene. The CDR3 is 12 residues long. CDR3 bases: TGTGCCAGCAGTATCTCGGCCCGTTCATTGATCTTC. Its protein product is CASSISARSLIF.

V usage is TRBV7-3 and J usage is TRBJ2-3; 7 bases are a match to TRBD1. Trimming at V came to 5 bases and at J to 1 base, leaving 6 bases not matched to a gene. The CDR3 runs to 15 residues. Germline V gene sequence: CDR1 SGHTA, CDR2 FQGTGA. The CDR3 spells CASSITGVGTDTQYF. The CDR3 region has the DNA TGTGCCAGCAGCATCACAGGGGTTGGCACAGATACGCAGTATTTT. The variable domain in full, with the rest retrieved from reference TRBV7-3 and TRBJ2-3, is GAGVSQTPSNKVTEKGKYVELRCDPISGHTALYWYRQSLGQGPEFLIYFQGTGAADDSGLPNDRFFAVRPEGSVSTLKIQRTERGDSAVYLCASSITGVGTDTQYFGPGTRLTVL.

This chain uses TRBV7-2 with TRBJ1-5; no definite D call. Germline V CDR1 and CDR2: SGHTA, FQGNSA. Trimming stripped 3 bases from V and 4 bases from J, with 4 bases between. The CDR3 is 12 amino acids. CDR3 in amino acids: CASSFANQPQHF. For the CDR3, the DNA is TGTGCCAGCAGCTTCGCAAATCAGCCCCAGCATTTT.

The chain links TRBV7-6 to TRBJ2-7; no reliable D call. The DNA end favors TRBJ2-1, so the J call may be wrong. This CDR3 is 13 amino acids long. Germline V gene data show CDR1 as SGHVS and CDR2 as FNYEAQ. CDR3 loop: CASSLNVAYEQFF. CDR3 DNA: TGTGCCAGCAGCTTAAATGTGGCCTACGAGCAGTTCTTC.

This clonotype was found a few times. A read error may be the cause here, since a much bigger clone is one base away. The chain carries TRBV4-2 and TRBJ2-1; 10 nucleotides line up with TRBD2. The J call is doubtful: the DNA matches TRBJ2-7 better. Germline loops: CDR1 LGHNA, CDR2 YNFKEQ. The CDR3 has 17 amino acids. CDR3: CASSQESGRASYNEQYF. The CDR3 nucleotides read TGTGCCAGCAGCCAAGAGAGCGGGAGGGCCTCCTACAATGAGCAGTACTTC.

The CDR3 region has the DNA TGTGCCAGCAGTGAATACGACTCTAGCTACGAGCAGTACTTC. Translating gives CASSEYDSSYEQYF. This rearrangement joins TRBV6-1 to TRBJ2-6; no clear D. TRBJ2-7 matches the DNA end more closely, so the J call is doubtful. The germline V gene encodes CDR1 MNHNS and CDR2 SASEGT. The CDR3 is 14 amino acids.

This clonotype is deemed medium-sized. CDR3 sequence: CASSLPRVTDTQYF. CDR3 bases: TGTGCCAGCAGCCTACCACGGGTCACAGATACGCAGTATTTT. The chain is built from TRBV7-9 and TRBJ2-3, with D unclear. Between the trimmed V and J ends, which lost 5 bases and 2 bases, there was a span of 11 bases. The length of the CDR3 is 14 residues. Germline V lookup: CDR1 SEHNR, CDR2 FQNEAQ (reference sequence).

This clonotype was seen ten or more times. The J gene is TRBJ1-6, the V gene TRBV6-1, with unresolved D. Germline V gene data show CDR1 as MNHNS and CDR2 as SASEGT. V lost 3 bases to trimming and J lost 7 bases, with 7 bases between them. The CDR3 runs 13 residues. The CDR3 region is CASSDGFNSPLHF. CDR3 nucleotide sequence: TGTGCCAGCAGTGATGGGTTCAATTCACCCCTCCACTTT.

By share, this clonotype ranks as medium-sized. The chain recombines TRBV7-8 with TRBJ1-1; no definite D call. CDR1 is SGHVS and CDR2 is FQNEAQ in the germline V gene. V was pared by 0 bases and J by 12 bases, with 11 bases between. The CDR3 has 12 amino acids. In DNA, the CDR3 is TGTGCCAGCAGCTTAGCCCGGGGAAACACTTTCTTT. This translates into CASSLARGNTFF.

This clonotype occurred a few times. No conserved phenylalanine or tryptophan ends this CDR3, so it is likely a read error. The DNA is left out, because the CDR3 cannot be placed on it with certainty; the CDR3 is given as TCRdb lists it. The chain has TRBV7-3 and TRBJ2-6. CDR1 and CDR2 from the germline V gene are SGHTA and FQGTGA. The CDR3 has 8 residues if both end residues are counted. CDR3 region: CASSLTSS.